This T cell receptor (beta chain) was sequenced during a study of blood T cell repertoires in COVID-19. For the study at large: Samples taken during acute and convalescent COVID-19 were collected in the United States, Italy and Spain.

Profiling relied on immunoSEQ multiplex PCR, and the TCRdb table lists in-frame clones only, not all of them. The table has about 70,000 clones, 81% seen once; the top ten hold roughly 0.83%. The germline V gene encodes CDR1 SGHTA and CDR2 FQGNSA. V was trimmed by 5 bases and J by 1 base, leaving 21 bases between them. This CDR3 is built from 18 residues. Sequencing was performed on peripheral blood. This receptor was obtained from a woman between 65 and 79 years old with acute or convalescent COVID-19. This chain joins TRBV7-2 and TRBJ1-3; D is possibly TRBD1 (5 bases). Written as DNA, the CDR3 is TGTGCCAGCAGCCCCCATACCGTAGGACAAGGGTCTGGAAACACCATATATTTT. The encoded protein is CASSPHTVGQGSGNTIYF.